This T cell receptor beta chain emerged from a study of blood T cell repertoires in COVID-19. This CDR3 region has 16 residues. The V end was cut by 4 bases, the J end by 7 bases, with 22 bases between. CDR1 is KGHSH, CDR2 LQKENI, per germline. Per the original methods: Reference gene primer amplification yielded estimated nucleated cell counts. Only in-frame clones appear in the TCRdb table, and some are missing; sequencing was by immunoSEQ multiplex PCR. V and J calls and clone size are given by that table; D and trimming were obtained from the DNA. Here the sample spans about 120,000 clones, over 75% being singletons.

The chain combines TRBV18 with TRBJ1-1; D may be TRBD1 (6 bases). The sequencing sample was made of peripheral blood. The TCR comes from a woman of 80 years or more with acute or convalescent COVID-19. The CDR3 is CASSLTRGGGQGEAFF. The CDR3 DNA is TGTGCCAGCTCACTCACCCGGGGTGGGGGACAAGGTGAAGCTTTCTTT.